This T cell receptor beta chain originates from a study of blood T cell repertoires in COVID-19. On the study more broadly: Donors in the United States, Italy and Spain gave samples during acute or convalescent COVID-19. Sample material is recorded as cDNA or gDNA derived from T cells, B-cell-depleted T cells, or PBMCs.

As originally analysed: Amplifying reference gene primers gave estimates of nucleated cell counts. Some clones are missing from TCRdb's copy, which holds only in-frame ones; the method was immunoSEQ multiplex PCR. V and J calls and clone size come straight from that table; D and trimming were deduced from the DNA. The sample records about 210,000 clones, roughly 86% being singletons. Material for sequencing was peripheral blood. The clonotype comes from a woman aged 40 to 50 with acute or convalescent COVID-19.

The CDR3 DNA reads as TGTGCCAGCAGAGTTAAGAGGGCGGGGAATCAGCCCCAGCATTTT. Encoded protein: CASRVKRAGNQPQHF. The chain is built from TRBV2 and TRBJ1-5; D unresolved. CDR1 and CDR2 (germline): SNHLY, FYNNEI. The CDR3 runs 15 residues. V lost 6 bases to trimming and J lost 4 bases, with 16 bases between them.